This T cell receptor beta chain was identified during a study of T cell changes during pregnancy in multiple sclerosis (dated by TCRdb to the late 2010s). Describing the broader study: The study looked at changes in the T cell repertoire across pregnancy in women with multiple sclerosis.

In regard to this clone: It has no known antigen specificity. No clone much larger than this one lies a single base away; base qualities are absent.

Libraries were made using the immunoSEQ multiplex PCR assay. In its TCRdb copy, this immuneACCESS table keeps in-frame sequences only and misses some clones. Where compared with another copy, unresolved V genes explain less than half of these, and the others have no known cause. In this sample the table shows more than 45,000 clones, 80% to 90% of which occur a single time. Around 1.3% of the sample goes to the ten largest clones. For CDR1 and CDR2, the germline V gene lists SGDLS and YYNGEE. V loses 3 bases at its end and J loses 4 bases; junction bases beyond the gene matches: 5. The CDR3 holds 15 amino acids from the cysteine to the phenylalanine. The sequence is cut down to CDR3 DNA, 45 bases in frame from base 1.

This sample comprised CD4+ T cells from peripheral blood mononuclear cells, obtained in the second trimester of pregnancy. This receptor was obtained from a female donor with multiple sclerosis, enrolled in a pregnancy study. The rearranged chain carries TRBV9 and TRBJ1-4; TRBD1 aligns with 8 central bases. The CDR3 protein sequence reads: CASSDQGAYNEKLFF. The bases read TGTGCCAGCAGCGACCAGGGGGCCTATAATGAAAAACTGTTTTTT.